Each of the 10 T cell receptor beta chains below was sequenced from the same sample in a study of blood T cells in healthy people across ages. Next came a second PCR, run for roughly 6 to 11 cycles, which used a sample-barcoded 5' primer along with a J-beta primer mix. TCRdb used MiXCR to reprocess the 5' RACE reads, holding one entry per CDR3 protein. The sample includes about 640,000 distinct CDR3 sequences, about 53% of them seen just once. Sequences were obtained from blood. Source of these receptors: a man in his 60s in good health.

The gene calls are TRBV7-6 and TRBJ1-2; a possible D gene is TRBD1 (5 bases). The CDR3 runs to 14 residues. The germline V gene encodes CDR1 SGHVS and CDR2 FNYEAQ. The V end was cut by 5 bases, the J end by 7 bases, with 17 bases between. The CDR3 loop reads CASSPSGTFSGYTF. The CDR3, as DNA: TGTGCCAGCAGCCCCTCGGGGACCTTCTCTGGCTACACCTTC.

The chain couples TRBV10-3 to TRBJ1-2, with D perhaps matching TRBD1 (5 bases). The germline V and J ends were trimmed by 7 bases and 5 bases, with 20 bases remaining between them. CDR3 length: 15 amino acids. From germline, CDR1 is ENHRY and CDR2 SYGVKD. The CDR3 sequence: CAITRNEWGYYGYTF. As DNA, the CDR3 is TGTGCCATCACGCGGAATGAATGGGGGTATTATGGCTACACCTTC.

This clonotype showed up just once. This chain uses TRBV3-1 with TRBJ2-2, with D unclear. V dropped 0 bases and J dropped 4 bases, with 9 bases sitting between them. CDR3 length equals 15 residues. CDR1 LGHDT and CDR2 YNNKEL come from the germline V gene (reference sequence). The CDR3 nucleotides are TGTGCCAGCAGCCAAGATCCAGCCTCCACCGGGGAGCTGTTTTTT. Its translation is CASSQDPASTGELFF.

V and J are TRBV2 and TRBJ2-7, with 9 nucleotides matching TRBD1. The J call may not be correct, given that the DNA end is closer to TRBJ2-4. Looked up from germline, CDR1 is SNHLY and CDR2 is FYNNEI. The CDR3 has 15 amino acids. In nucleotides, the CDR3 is TGTGCCAGCAGTCCCGGGACAGGGTGGGGGAACATTCAGTACTTC. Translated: CASSPGTGWGNIQYF.

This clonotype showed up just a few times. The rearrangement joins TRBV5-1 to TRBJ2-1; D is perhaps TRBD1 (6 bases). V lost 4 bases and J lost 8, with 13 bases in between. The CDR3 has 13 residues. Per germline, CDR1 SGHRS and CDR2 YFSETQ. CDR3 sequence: CASSKQGSDEQFF. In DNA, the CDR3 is TGCGCCAGCAGCAAACAGGGTAGCGATGAGCAGTTCTTC.

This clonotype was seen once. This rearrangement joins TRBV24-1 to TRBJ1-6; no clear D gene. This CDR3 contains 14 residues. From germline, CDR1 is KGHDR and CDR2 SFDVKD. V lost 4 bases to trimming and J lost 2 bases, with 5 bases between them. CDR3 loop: CATSDAAYNSPLHF. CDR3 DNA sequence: TGTGCCACCAGTGACGCCGCCTATAATTCACCCCTCCACTTT.

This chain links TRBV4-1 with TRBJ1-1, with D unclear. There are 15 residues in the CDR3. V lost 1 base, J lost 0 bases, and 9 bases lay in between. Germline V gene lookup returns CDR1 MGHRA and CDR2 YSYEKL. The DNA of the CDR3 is TGCGCCAGCAGCCAAGCAATGACTTTGAACACTGAAGCTTTCTTT. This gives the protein CASSQAMTLNTEAFF.

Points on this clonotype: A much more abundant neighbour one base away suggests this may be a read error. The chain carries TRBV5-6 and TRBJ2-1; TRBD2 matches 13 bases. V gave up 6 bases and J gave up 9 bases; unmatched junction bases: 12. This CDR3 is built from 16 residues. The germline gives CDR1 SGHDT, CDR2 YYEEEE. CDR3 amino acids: CASTTGLAGVHTEQFF. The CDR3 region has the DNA TGTGCCAGCACCACCGGACTAGCGGGGGTTCACACTGAGCAGTTCTTC.

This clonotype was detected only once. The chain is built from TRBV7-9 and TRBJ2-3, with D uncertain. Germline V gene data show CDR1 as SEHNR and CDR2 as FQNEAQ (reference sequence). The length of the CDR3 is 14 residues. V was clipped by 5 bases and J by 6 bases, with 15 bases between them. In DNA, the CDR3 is TGTGCCAGCAGCCCCCGACTCCCGAGGGATACGCAGTATTTT. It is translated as CASSPRLPRDTQYF.

This CDR3 reads CASSTWTSGATGELFF. The CDR3 bases are TGCGCCAGCAGCACTTGGACTAGCGGTGCCACCGGGGAGCTGTTTTTT. This sequence joins TRBV5-1 and TRBJ2-2, with 10 bases fitting TRBD2. The ends lost 4 bases at V and 4 bases at J; junction bases unmatched: 7. The CDR3 extends over 16 amino acids. The V gene's germline CDR1 is SGHRS and CDR2 YFSETQ.